The rows below give T cell receptor beta chains drawn from one sample of a study of shared clonotypes between healthy human individuals. Only in-frame clones appear in the TCRdb table, and some are missing; sequencing was by immunoSEQ multiplex PCR. The sample shows hundreds of thousands of clones, roughly 72% of them seen only once. Sequenced input: memory CD4+ T cells sorted from blood. The receptors come from a woman aged 25 to 45 in good health. CDR3s include the opening cysteine and the closing phenylalanine or tryptophan. A D gene is named only where the DNA matches it firmly. Clone size appears in some rows only: once, few, many, or a class for an expanded clone.

D: NA; J: TRBJ2-2; size: NA; V: TRBV5-1; CDR3: CASSWGAGASTGELFF; DNA: TGCGCCAGCAGCTGGGGGGCTGGGGCGAGTACCGGGGAGCTGTTTTTT
D: TRBD1; J: TRBJ1-2; size: NA; V: TRBV5-1; CDR3: CASSPGQGNGYTF; DNA: TGCGCCAGCAGCCCGGGACAGGGGAATGGCTACACCTTC
D: NA; J: TRBJ2-7; size: NA; V: TRBV7-5; CDR3: CVRRLRHSSYEQYF; DNA: TGTGTCAGAAGGTTACGCCACAGCTCCTACGAGCAGTACTTC
D: NA; J: TRBJ1-5; size: NA; V: TRBV30; CDR3: CAWTRGEDQPQHF; DNA: TGTGCCTGGACAAGGGGGGAGGATCAGCCCCAGCATTTT
D: TRBD1; J: TRBJ1-2; size: NA; V: TRBV28; CDR3: CASSLLTGVNYGYTF; DNA: TGTGCCAGCAGTCTCCTGACAGGGGTTAACTATGGCTACACCTTC
D: NA; J: TRBJ2-7; size: once; V: TRBV5-1; CDR3: CASSRPGREQYF; DNA: TGCGCCAGCAGCCGGCCAGGGAGGGAGCAGTACTTC
D: NA; J: TRBJ2-7; size: NA; V: TRBV9; CDR3: CASLRLRDEQYF; DNA: TGTGCCAGCTTGCGTCTCCGGGACGAGCAGTACTTC
D: NA; J: TRBJ2-7; size: NA; V: TRBV30; CDR3: CAWSPGGEQYF; DNA: TGTGCCTGGAGCCCCGGGGGCGAGCAGTACTTC
D: TRBD2; J: TRBJ2-3; size: NA; V: TRBV7-8; CDR3: CASSLGRAGGTDTQYF; DNA: TGTGCCAGCAGCCTCGGGAGGGCCGGGGGCACAGATACGCAGTATTTT
D: NA; J: TRBJ1-3; size: few; V: TRBV28; CDR3: CASMVGGGNTIYF; DNA: TGTGCCAGCATGGTGGGGGGTGGAAACACCATATATTTT
D: NA; J: TRBJ2-7; size: NA; V: TRBV7-2; CDR3: CASSFPQTYEQYF; DNA: TGTGCCAGCAGCTTCCCACAAACCTACGAGCAGTACTTC
D: TRBD1; J: TRBJ2-1; size: NA; V: TRBV7-9; CDR3: CASSRGTGDNNEQFF; DNA: TGTGCCAGCAGCCGCGGGACAGGGGATAACAATGAGCAGTTCTTC
D: NA; J: TRBJ1-3; size: many; V: TRBV5-8; CDR3: CASSFRQHSGNTIYF; DNA: TGTGCCAGCAGCTTTCGTCAGCACTCTGGAAACACCATATATTTT
D: TRBD2; J: TRBJ2-7; size: NA; V: TRBV7-9; CDR3: CASSLGSSGRALSYEQYF; DNA: TGTGCCAGCAGCTTAGGCTCGAGCGGGAGGGCCCTTTCCTACGAGCAGTACTTC
D: NA; J: TRBJ2-1; size: NA; V: TRBV5-5; CDR3: CASSLDPGNEQFF; DNA: TGTGCCAGCAGCTTGGATCCTGGGAATGAGCAGTTCTTC
D: NA; J: TRBJ2-7; size: NA; V: TRBV4-1; CDR3: CASSRRSTGYTSYEQYF; DNA: TGCGCCAGCAGCCGACGCTCGACAGGCTATACCTCCTACGAGCAGTACTTC
D: NA; J: TRBJ2-5; size: NA; V: TRBV20-1; CDR3: CSARVGETQYF; DNA: TGCAGTGCTAGAGTTGGAGAGACCCAGTACTTC
D: TRBD2; J: TRBJ2-1; size: NA; V: TRBV7-2; CDR3: CASSSQFGLAGNEQFF; DNA: TGTGCCAGCAGCTCTCAATTCGGGCTAGCGGGGAATGAGCAGTTCTTC
D: TRBD1; J: TRBJ2-7; size: NA; V: TRBV6-5; CDR3: CASSLIQGGLYEQYF; DNA: TGTGCCAGCAGTTTAATACAGGGGGGCCTCTACGAGCAGTACTTC
D: NA; J: TRBJ2-5; size: few; V: TRBV5-4; CDR3: CASSFSLFGMNQETQYF; DNA: TGTGCCAGCAGCTTTTCTTTGTTCGGGATGAACCAGGAGACCCAGTACTTC
D: NA; J: TRBJ2-7; size: NA; V: TRBV30; CDR3: CAWRMGSGNYEQYF; DNA: TGTGCCTGGAGGATGGGTAGCGGAAACTACGAGCAGTACTTC
D: TRBD1; J: TRBJ2-2; size: NA; V: TRBV7-2; CDR3: CASSSRTGGELFF; DNA: TGTGCCAGCAGCTCTCGGACAGGCGGGGAGCTGTTTTTT
D: TRBD2; J: TRBJ2-1; size: NA; V: TRBV9; CDR3: CASSGGLAASYNEQFF; DNA: TGTGCCAGCAGCGGGGGACTAGCGGCGTCCTACAATGAGCAGTTCTTC
D: NA; J: TRBJ1-1; size: NA; V: TRBV5-1; CDR3: CASSLAQGGTEAFF; DNA: TGCGCCAGCAGCTTGGCACAGGGAGGTACTGAAGCTTTCTTT
D: TRBD1; J: TRBJ1-5; size: NA; V: TRBV30; CDR3: CAWDRGLSNQPQHF; DNA: TGTGCCTGGGACAGGGGGCTTAGCAATCAGCCCCAGCATTTT
D: NA; J: TRBJ2-7; size: few; V: TRBV30; CDR3: CAWSDRGGYEQYF; DNA: TGTGCCTGGAGTGACCGAGGGGGCTACGAGCAGTACTTC
D: NA; J: TRBJ2-7; size: NA; V: TRBV5-1; CDR3: CASSLDRTSSYEQYF; DNA: TGCGCCAGCAGCTTGGATAGGACAAGCTCCTACGAGCAGTACTTC
D: NA; J: TRBJ1-1; size: NA; V: TRBV6-5; CDR3: CASRLDGNTEAFF; DNA: TGTGCCAGCAGACTGGACGGGAACACTGAAGCTTTCTTT
D: NA; J: TRBJ2-2; size: NA; V: TRBV28; CDR3: CASREGTGELFF; DNA: TGTGCCAGCAGAGAGGGCACCGGGGAGCTGTTTTTT
D: TRBD2; J: TRBJ2-7; size: NA; V: TRBV27; CDR3: CASSTTSGRAGYEQYF; DNA: TGTGCCAGCAGTACTACTAGCGGGAGGGCGGGTTACGAGCAGTACTTC
D: NA; J: TRBJ1-3; size: NA; V: TRBV11-2; CDR3: CASSHTTGSGNTIYF; DNA: TGTGCCAGCAGCCACACGACAGGCTCTGGAAACACCATATATTTT
D: NA; J: TRBJ1-2; size: NA; V: TRBV19; CDR3: CASSIAPLGGYTF; DNA: TGTGCCAGTAGTATAGCCCCGTTGGGTGGCTACACCTTC
D: NA; J: TRBJ1-5; size: NA; V: TRBV5-1; CDR3: CASSRGPNQPQHF; DNA: TGCGCCAGCAGTCGGGGGCCCAATCAGCCCCAGCATTTT
D: NA; J: TRBJ2-7; size: once; V: TRBV30; CDR3: CAWSPHLMEQYF; DNA: TGTGCCTGGAGTCCTCACCTGATGGAGCAGTACTTC
D: NA; J: TRBJ2-7; size: many; V: TRBV7-9; CDR3: CASSLNSPGSGEQYF; DNA: TGTGCCAGCAGCTTAAATAGTCCGGGGTCGGGGGAGCAGTACTTC
D: TRBD2; J: TRBJ2-1; size: many; V: TRBV11-3; CDR3: CASSLNAGGLHNEQFF; DNA: TGTGCCAGCAGCTTAAATGCGGGAGGGCTCCACAATGAGCAGTTCTTC
D: TRBD2; J: TRBJ2-5; size: NA; V: TRBV5-1; CDR3: CASSLAPRGGETQYF; DNA: TGCGCCAGCAGCTTGGCCCCCCGCGGGGGAGAGACCCAGTACTTC
D: NA; J: TRBJ1-1; size: few; V: TRBV7-3; CDR3: CASSQIAGNTEAFF; DNA: TGTGCCAGCAGCCAGATCGCGGGGAACACTGAAGCTTTCTTT